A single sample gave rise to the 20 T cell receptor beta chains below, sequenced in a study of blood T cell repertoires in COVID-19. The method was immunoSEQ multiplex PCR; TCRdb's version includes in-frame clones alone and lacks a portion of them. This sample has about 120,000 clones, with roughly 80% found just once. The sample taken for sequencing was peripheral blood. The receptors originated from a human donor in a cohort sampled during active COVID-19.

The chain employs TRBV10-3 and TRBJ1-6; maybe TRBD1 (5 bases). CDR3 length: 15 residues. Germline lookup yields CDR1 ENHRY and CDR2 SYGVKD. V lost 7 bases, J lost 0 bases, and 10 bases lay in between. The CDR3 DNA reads TGTGCCATCAAACAGGAGAGCTCCTATAATTCACCCCTCCACTTT. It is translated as CAIKQESSYNSPLHF.

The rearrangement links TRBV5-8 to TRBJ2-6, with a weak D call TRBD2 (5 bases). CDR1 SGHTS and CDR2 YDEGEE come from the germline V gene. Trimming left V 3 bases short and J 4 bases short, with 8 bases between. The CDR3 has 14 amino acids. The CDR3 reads CASSSTRGANVLTF. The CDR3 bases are TGTGCCAGCAGCTCCACTAGAGGGGCCAACGTCCTGACTTTC.

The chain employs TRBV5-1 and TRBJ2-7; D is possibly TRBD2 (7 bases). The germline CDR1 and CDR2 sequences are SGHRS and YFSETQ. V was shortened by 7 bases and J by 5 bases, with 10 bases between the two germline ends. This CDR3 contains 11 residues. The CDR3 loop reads CASGGGNEQYF. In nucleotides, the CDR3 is TGCGCCAGCGGGGGGGGCAACGAGCAGTACTTC.

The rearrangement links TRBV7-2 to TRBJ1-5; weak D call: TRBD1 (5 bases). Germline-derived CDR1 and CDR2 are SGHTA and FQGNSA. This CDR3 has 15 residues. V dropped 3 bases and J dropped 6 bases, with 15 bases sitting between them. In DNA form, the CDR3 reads TGTGCCAGCAGCTTGGAGGGGACCATACGTCAGCCCCAGCATTTT. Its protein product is CASSLEGTIRQPQHF. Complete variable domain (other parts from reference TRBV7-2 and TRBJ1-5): GAGVSQSPSNKVTEKGKDVELRCDPISGHTALYWYRQSLGQGLEFLIYFQGNSAPDKSGLPSDRFSAERTGGSVSTLTIQRTQQEDSAVYLCASSLEGTIRQPQHFGDGTRLSIL.

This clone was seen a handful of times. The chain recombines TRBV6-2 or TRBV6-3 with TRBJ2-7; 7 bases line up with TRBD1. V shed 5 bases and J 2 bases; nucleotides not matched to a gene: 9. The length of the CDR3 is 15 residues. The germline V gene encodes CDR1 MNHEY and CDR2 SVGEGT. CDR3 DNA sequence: TGTGCCAGCAGTCCACTAGGACAGGCTGCCTACGAGCAGTACTTC. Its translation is CASSPLGQAAYEQYF.

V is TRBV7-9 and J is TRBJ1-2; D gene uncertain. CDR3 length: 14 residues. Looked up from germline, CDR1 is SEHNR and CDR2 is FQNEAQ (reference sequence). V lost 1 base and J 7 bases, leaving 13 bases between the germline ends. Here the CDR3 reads CASSLESEAAGYTF. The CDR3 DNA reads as TGTGCCAGCAGCTTAGAATCCGAGGCGGCTGGCTACACCTTC.

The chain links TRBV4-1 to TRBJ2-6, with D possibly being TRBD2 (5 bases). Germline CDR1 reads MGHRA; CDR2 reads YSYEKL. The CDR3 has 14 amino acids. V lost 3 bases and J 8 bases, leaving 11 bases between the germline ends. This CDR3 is CASSQRGGTNVLTF. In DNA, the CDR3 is TGCGCCAGCAGCCAGCGCGGAGGTACCAACGTCCTGACTTTC.

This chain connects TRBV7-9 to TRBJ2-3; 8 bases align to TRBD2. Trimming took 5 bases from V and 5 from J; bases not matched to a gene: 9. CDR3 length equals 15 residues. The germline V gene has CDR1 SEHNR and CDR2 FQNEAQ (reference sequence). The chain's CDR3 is CASSHGVGGVDTQYF. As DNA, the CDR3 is TGTGCCAGCAGCCATGGAGTCGGGGGGGTAGATACGCAGTATTTT.

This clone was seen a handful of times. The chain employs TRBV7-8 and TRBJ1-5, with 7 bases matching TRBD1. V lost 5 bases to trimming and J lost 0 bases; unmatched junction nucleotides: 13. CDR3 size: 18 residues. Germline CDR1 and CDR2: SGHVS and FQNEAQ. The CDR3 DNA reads TGTGCCAGCAGCCACGTTTCAGGGGGTTCGTATAGCAATCAGCCCCAGCATTTT. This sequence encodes CASSHVSGGSYSNQPQHF.

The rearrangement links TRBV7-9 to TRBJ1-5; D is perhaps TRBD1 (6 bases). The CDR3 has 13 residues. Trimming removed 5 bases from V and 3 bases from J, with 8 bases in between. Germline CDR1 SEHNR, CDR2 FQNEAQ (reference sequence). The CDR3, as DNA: TGTGCCAGCAGCCCAGGGGTCAATCAGCCCCAGCATTTT. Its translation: CASSPGVNQPQHF.

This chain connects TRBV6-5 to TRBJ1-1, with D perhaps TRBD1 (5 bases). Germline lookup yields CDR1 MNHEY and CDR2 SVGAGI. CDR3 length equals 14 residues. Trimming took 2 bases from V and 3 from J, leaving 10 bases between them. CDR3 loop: CASSYGGGDTEAFF. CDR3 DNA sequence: TGTGCCAGCAGTTACGGGGGAGGGGACACTGAAGCTTTCTTT.

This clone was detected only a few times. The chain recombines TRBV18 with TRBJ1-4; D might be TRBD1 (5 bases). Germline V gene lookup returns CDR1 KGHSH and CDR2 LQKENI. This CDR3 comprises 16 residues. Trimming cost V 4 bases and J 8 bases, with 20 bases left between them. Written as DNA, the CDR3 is TGTGCCAGCTCACTTACCTCGCAGGGAAGTTACGAAAAACTGTTTTTT. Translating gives CASSLTSQGSYEKLFF.

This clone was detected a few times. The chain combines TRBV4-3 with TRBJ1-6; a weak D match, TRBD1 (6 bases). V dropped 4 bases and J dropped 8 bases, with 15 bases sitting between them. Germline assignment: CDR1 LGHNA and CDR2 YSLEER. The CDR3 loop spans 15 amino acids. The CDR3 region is CASSRNWDTDSPLHF. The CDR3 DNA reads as TGCGCCAGCAGCCGGAATTGGGACACGGATTCACCCCTCCACTTT.

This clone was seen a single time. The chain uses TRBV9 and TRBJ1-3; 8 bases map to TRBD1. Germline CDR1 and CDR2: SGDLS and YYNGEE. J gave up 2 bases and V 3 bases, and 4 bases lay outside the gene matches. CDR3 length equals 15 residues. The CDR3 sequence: CASSAQGAAGNTIYF. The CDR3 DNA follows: TGTGCCAGCAGCGCGCAGGGGGCTGCTGGAAACACCATATATTTT.

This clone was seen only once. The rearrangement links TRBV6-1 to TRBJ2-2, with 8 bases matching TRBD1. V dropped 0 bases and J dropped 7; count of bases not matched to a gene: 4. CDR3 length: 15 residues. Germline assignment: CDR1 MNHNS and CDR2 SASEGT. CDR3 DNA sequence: TGTGCCAGCAGTGAAGCGACAGGGGCGGGCGGGGAGCTGTTTTTT. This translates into CASSEATGAGGELFF.

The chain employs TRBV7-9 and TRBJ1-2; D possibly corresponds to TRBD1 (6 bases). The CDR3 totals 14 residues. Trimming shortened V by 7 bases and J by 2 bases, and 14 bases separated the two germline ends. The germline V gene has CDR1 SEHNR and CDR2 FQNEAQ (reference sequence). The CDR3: CASTWTESNYGYTF. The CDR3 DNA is TGTGCCAGCACCTGGACAGAGTCCAACTATGGCTACACCTTC.

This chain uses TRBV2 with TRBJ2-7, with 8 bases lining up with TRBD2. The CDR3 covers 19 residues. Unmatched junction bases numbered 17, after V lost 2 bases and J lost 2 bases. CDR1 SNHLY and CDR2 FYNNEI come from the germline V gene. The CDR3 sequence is CASSEPNGMEAGVTYEQYF. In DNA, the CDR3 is TGTGCCAGCAGTGAACCAAACGGGATGGAAGCGGGGGTGACCTACGAGCAGTACTTC.

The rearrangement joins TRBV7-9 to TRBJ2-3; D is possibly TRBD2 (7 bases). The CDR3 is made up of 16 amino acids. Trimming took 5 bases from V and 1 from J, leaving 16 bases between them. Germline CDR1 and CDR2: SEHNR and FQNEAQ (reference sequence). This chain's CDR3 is CASSPGGGQGTDTQYF. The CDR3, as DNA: TGTGCCAGCAGCCCTGGGGGGGGGCAAGGCACAGATACGCAGTATTTT.

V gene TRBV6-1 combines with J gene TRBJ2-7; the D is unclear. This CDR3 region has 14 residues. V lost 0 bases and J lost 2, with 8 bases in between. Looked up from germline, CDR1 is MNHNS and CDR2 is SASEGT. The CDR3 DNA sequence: TGTGCCAGCAGTGAAGCGCCGGTCACCTACGAGCAGTACTTC. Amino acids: CASSEAPVTYEQYF.

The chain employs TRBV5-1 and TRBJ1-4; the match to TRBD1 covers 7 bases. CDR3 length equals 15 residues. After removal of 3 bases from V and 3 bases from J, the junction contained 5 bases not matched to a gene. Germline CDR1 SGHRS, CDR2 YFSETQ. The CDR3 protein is CASSSRTGANEKLFF. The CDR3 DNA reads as TGCGCCAGCAGCTCGCGGACAGGTGCTAATGAAAAACTGTTTTTT.